Listed here are 25 T cell receptor beta chains from one sample, sequenced in a study of T-cell memory formation after mild COVID-19. TCRdb re-derived calls from the 5' RACE reads in MiXCR, one entry per CDR3 protein. In the table there are around 450,000 distinct CDR3 sequences, more than 20% of which are singletons. Sequencing was performed on PBMCs or a T cell subset sorted from them (not recorded which). The receptor source for this set is an adult woman who had mild COVID-19 (a few samples of this study predate the infection). Cell type and time point are not known.

The chain joins TRBV20-1 to TRBJ1-4; 7 positions agree with TRBD1. The CDR3 has 18 residues. With V trimmed by 0 bases and J by 0 bases, 10 bases remained unmatched. Germline assignment: CDR1 DFQATT and CDR2 SNEGSKA (reference sequence). CDR3 residues: CSARDPTGQTATNEKLFF. CDR3 nucleotide sequence: TGCAGTGCTAGAGATCCTACGGGACAGACAGCAACTAATGAAAAACTGTTTTTT.

V gene TRBV5-6 combines with J gene TRBJ2-7, with 9 bases aligning to TRBD1. CDR1 SGHDT and CDR2 YYEEEE come from the germline V gene. The V segment lost 3 bases and the J segment 2 bases; nucleotides outside the gene matches: 6. This CDR3 comprises 15 residues. The CDR3 coding sequence is TGTGCCAGCAGCTATCTTGGACAGGGGACCTACGAGCAGTACTTC. Translating gives CASSYLGQGTYEQYF.

V is TRBV3-1 and J is TRBJ2-3, with no clear D. V lost 4 bases to trimming and J lost 13 bases, with 15 bases between them. Germline V CDR1 and CDR2: LGHDT, YNNKEL (reference sequence). The CDR3 is 12 amino acids. This CDR3 is CASSPGEGSKYF. CDR3 bases: TGTGCCAGCAGCCCCGGTGAAGGCTCGAAGTATTTT.

The gene calls are TRBV29-1 and TRBJ2-1, with D perhaps TRBD2 (7 bases). The CDR3 has 16 amino acids. Germline V lookup: CDR1 SQVTM, CDR2 ANQGSEA. Trimming removed 0 bases from V and 1 base from J, with 13 bases in between. CDR3 residues: CSVEEGRGASYNEQFF. The CDR3 bases are TGCAGCGTTGAAGAGGGGAGGGGGGCGTCCTACAATGAGCAGTTCTTC.

The rearrangement joins TRBV18 to TRBJ2-3; D might be TRBD2 (5 bases). CDR1 KGHSH and CDR2 LQKENI come from the germline V gene. The CDR3 covers 16 residues. Trimming shortened V by 6 bases and J by 5 bases, and 21 bases separated the two germline ends. The CDR3 nucleotides read TGTGCCAGCTCCGGTCCCATCGACTATCTCAAAGATACGCAGTATTTT. Its translation: CASSGPIDYLKDTQYF.

This clonotype was seen more than once but under ten times. The chain carries TRBV15 and TRBJ2-7; 7 bases align to TRBD2. CDR3 length: 14 residues. CDR1 is LNHNV, CDR2 YYDKDF, per germline (reference sequence). The junction had 6 bases not matched to a gene; V was cut back by 3 bases and J by 4 bases. CDR3 nucleotides: TGTGCCACCAGCAGCGGGGGGACCCATTACGAGCAGTACTTC. It is translated as CATSSGGTHYEQYF.

The rearrangement uses TRBV5-6 and TRBJ1-1, with D possibly TRBD1 on 6 matching bases. Trimming stripped 3 bases from V and 4 bases from J, with 22 bases between. The CDR3 length is 17 residues. Germline-derived CDR1 and CDR2 are SGHDT and YYEEEE. CDR3 sequence (DNA): TGTGCCAGCAGCTACCCCCAGTCAGGGGTACTTTCCACTGAAGCTTTCTTT. Residues: CASSYPQSGVLSTEAFF.

This clonotype has just one count. The CDR3 here is CASSLWGPGAYEQYF. Written as DNA, the CDR3 is TGTGCCAGCAGTTTATGGGGACCTGGGGCGTACGAGCAGTACTTC. The chain uses TRBV12-3 or TRBV12-4 and TRBJ2-7, with D perhaps being TRBD1 or TRBD2 (5 bases each). This CDR3 contains 15 residues. V was trimmed by 2 bases and J by 4 bases, leaving 15 bases between them.

The genes are TRBV15 and TRBJ2-7; 10 positions match TRBD2. J gave up 0 bases and V 0 bases, and 5 bases lay outside the gene matches. The CDR3 has 17 amino acids. Germline lookup yields CDR1 LNHNV and CDR2 YYDKDF (reference sequence). The CDR3 sequence: CATSRDKASGSSYEQYF. The CDR3 DNA sequence: TGTGCCACCAGCAGAGATAAGGCTAGCGGGAGCTCCTACGAGCAGTACTTC.

J is TRBJ2-4 and V is TRBV19, with 7 bases aligning to TRBD2. This CDR3 has 14 residues. Germline V gene lookup returns CDR1 LNHDA and CDR2 SQIVND (reference sequence). V lost 3 bases and J lost 5; bases outside the gene matches: 4. In nucleotides, the CDR3 is TGTGCCAGTAGTATGCGTCTAGCGGAAAACATTCAGTACTTC. Amino acids: CASSMRLAENIQYF.

The table lists this clonotype with a few counts. The CDR3 coding sequence is TGTGCCAGCAGAACCGGGACAGCGGGGGATCAGCCCCAGCATTTT. Residues: CASRTGTAGDQPQHF. V and J are TRBV12-3 or TRBV12-4 and TRBJ1-5, with 7 nucleotides matching TRBD1. With 6 bases clipped from V and 5 bases from J, the junction kept 10 bases outside the gene matches. CDR3 length: 15 residues.

The chain recombines TRBV20-1 with TRBJ2-3; D is unclear. The V and J ends lost 0 bases and 0 bases respectively, with 22 bases between them. The CDR3 totals 19 residues. Germline V gene lookup returns CDR1 DFQATT and CDR2 SNEGSKA (reference sequence). For the CDR3, the DNA is TGCAGTGCTAGAGATTGGGCGGCACGCGGCCATACAAGCACAGATACGCAGTATTTT. It yields the protein CSARDWAARGHTSTDTQYF.

This clonotype was seen a few times. The V gene is TRBV7-9, the J gene TRBJ2-4; TRBD1 agrees at 8 bases. CDR1 is SEHNR, CDR2 FQNEAQ, per germline (reference sequence). The CDR3 contains 15 residues. With V trimmed by 5 bases and J by 4 bases, 7 bases remained unmatched. The CDR3 DNA is TGTGCCAGCAGCCTGACAGGGGAGAGAAAAAACATTCAGTACTTC. Amino acids: CASSLTGERKNIQYF.

The V gene is TRBV21-1, the J gene TRBJ2-2. TRBV21-1 is assigned pseudogene status. This CDR3 contains 15 residues. The CDR3 coding sequence is TGTGCCAGCATCATAGCGGGATGGTACACCGGGGAGCTGTTTTTT. This translates into CASIIAGWYTGELFF.

The chain is built from TRBV7-2 and TRBJ2-2, with a weak D call TRBD2 (5 bases). The germline V gene encodes CDR1 SGHTA and CDR2 FQGNSA. CDR3 size: 13 residues. The V gene lost 4 bases and the J gene lost 6 bases, with 9 bases spanning the gap. The CDR3 DNA reads as TGTGCCAGCAGCTCCCGGGATTCCGGGGAGCTGTTTTTT. This gives the protein CASSSRDSGELFF.

The chain couples TRBV5-1 to TRBJ2-7, with D possibly matching TRBD2 (6 bases). With 2 bases removed from V and 5 bases from J, the gap between germline ends came to 11 bases. The germline CDR1 and CDR2 sequences are SGHRS and YFSETQ. This CDR3 contains 13 residues. Here the CDR3 DNA reads TGCGCCAGCAGCTTTTCCCCGGGGGACGAGCAGTACTTC. It encodes CASSFSPGDEQYF.

V gene TRBV9 combines with J gene TRBJ2-5; D might be TRBD1 (6 bases). The CDR3 runs 13 residues. Trimming removed 6 bases at V and 3 bases at J, with 12 bases between. Per the germline V gene, CDR1 is SGDLS and CDR2 is YYNGEE. The chain's CDR3 is CASNWKGEETQYF. The CDR3 DNA reads TGTGCCAGCAATTGGAAGGGGGAAGAGACCCAGTACTTC.

The gene calls are TRBV7-3 and TRBJ2-2; D remains ambiguous. Trimming shortened V by 6 bases and J by 5 bases, and 10 bases separated the two germline ends. The CDR3 is made up of 13 amino acids. CDR1 is SGHTA and CDR2 is FQGTGA in the germline V gene. The CDR3 region is CASRTMVTGELFF. CDR3 in DNA: TGTGCCAGCAGGACCATGGTGACCGGGGAGCTGTTTTTT.

This clonotype was seen many times. V and J are TRBV10-3 and TRBJ2-7, with unresolved D. The CDR3 extends over 11 amino acids. Germline CDR1 and CDR2: ENHRY and SYGVKD. Between the trimmed V and J ends, which lost 4 bases and 3 bases, there was a span of 4 bases. The CDR3 nucleotides are TGTGCCATCAGTGCCGGCTACGAGCAGTACTTC. Residues: CAISAGYEQYF.

This chain connects TRBV15 to TRBJ1-4; D uncertain. The CDR3 consists of 15 residues. The V gene's germline CDR1 is LNHNV and CDR2 YYDKDF (reference sequence). V lost 3 bases and J 5 bases, leaving 13 bases between the germline ends. CDR3 protein: CATSSGPRLNEKLFF. The DNA for the CDR3 is TGTGCCACCAGCAGCGGGCCCAGGCTCAATGAAAAACTGTTTTTT.

V gene TRBV5-4 combines with J gene TRBJ1-4; TRBD1 agrees at 7 bases. Per the germline V gene, CDR1 is SGHNT and CDR2 is YYREEE (reference sequence). The CDR3 covers 12 residues. J gave up 6 bases and V 4 bases, and 0 bases lay outside the gene matches. The CDR3 loop reads CASSGTDEKLFF. The CDR3 DNA sequence: TGTGCCAGCAGCGGGACAGATGAAAAACTGTTTTTT. Based on the CDR3 plus reference TRBV5-4 and TRBJ1-4, the full variable domain is ETGVTQSPTHLIKTRGQQVTLRCSSQSGHNTVSWYQQALGQGPQFIFQYYREEENGRGNFPPRFSGLQFPNYSSELNVNALELDDSALYLCASSGTDEKLFFGSGTQLSVL.

The CDR3 nucleotides read TGTGCCAGCAGATTAGGACTAGCGGGGGGCTCCTACAATGAGCAGTTCTTC. As protein: CASRLGLAGGSYNEQFF. The rearrangement joins TRBV7-3 to TRBJ2-1; 14 bases fit TRBD2. The junction had 4 bases not matched to a gene; V was cut back by 6 bases and J by 0 bases. CDR3 length: 17 amino acids. Germline values: CDR1 SGHTA, CDR2 FQGTGA.

The genes are TRBV5-5 and TRBJ1-5; TRBD1 agrees at 7 bases. Trimming removed 4 bases from V and 4 bases from J; junction bases left unmatched: 8. CDR3 length: 15 residues. Looked up from germline, CDR1 is SGHKS and CDR2 is YYEKEE (reference sequence). The DNA of the CDR3 is TGTGCCAGCAGCCCCTTGGGGACAGAGAATCAGCCCCAGCATTTT. This sequence encodes CASSPLGTENQPQHF.

This clonotype was seen a handful of times. The chain couples TRBV6-4 to TRBJ2-3; tentative D call: TRBD1 (6 bases). Trimming removed 6 bases at V and 2 bases at J, with 12 bases between. The CDR3 extends over 14 amino acids. Germline CDR1 reads MRHNA; CDR2 reads SNTAGT. The DNA for the CDR3 is TGTGCCAGCAGAAAAGACAGGAACACAGATACGCAGTATTTT. Encoded protein: CASRKDRNTDTQYF.

This chain connects TRBV4-1 to TRBJ1-6, with 7 bases that match TRBD1. Germline values: CDR1 MGHRA, CDR2 YSYEKL. V lost 0 bases and J lost 2; bases outside the gene matches: 7. The CDR3 extends over 18 amino acids. In DNA, the CDR3 is TGCGCCAGCAGCCAAGAGATGGGACAGAGCACCTATAATTCACCCCTCCACTTT. Protein: CASSQEMGQSTYNSPLHF.